This TCR beta chain derives from a study of T cells in women clearing cervical HPV infection. Study as a whole: Case blood was drawn a median around 140 days after lesion detection. Study-wide results and caveats: Effector/memory and HPV-specific T cells were not isolated, and association timing is unknown.

To note about this clone: The target antigen is unknown. The observed sequence ends 3 residues before the CDR3 terminus, with the missing tail filled in from the germline J gene.

Sequenced by immunoSEQ multiplex PCR; TCRdb stores in-frame clones only, minus some. This repertoire includes some 30,000 clones. Germline-derived CDR1 and CDR2 are SGHAT and FQNNGV. This CDR3 contains 13 residues. Sample: blood buffy coat. This receptor was taken from a woman between 18 and 70 years old with a cervical HPV16 infection that either progressed to CIN3+ or cleared (not recorded which). The V call is TRBV11-2, the J call TRBJ2-4; D perhaps matches TRBD1 (6 bases). CDR3 loop: CASSPGEGETQYF. CDR3 DNA (partial): TGTGCCAGCAGCCCAGGGGAAGGAGAGACT.